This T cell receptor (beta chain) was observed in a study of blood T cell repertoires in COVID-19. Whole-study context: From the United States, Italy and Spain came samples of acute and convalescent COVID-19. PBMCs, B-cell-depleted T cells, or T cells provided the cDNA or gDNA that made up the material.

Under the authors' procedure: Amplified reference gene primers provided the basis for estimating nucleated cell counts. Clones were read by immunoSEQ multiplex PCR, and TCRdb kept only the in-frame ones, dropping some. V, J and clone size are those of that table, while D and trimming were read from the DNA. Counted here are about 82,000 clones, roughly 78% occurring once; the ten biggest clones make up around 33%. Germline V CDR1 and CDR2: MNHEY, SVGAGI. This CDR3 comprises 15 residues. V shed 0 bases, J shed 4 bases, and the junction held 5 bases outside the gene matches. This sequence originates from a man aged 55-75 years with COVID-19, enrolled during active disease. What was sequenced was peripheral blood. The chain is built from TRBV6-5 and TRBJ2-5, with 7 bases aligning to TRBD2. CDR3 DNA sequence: TGTGCCAGCAGTTACTCGGGAGGGGCCGGAGAGACCCAGTACTTC. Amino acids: CASSYSGGAGETQYF.